The sequence of this T cell receptor beta chain was determined in a study of blood T cell repertoires in COVID-19. The CDR3 has 16 amino acids. Trimming removed 4 bases at V and 0 bases at J, with 13 bases between. Germline V gene lookup returns CDR1 MNHNS and CDR2 SASEGT. Authors' data handling: It was from reference gene primer amplification that nucleated cell counts were estimated. TCRdb's copy holds only in-frame clones and misses some; the assay was immunoSEQ multiplex PCR. V and J calls and clone size are copied from that table; D and trimming were computed from the DNA. The sample shows approximately 94,000 clones, roughly nine tenths of them seen only once.

The chain employs TRBV6-1 and TRBJ1-3; no firm D call. The sequenced sample was peripheral blood. The sequence was obtained from a man aged 50-59 years with active COVID-19. CDR3 residues: CASSARSGFSGNTIYF. Written as DNA, the CDR3 is TGTGCCAGCAGTGCACGATCGGGGTTCTCTGGAAACACCATATATTTT.